This T cell receptor beta chain was recorded in a study of blood T cell repertoires in COVID-19. Study-wide context: Spain, Italy and the United States supplied samples that represented acute and convalescent COVID-19.

Allocation to cohorts depended on clinical history reported by the participants. This CDR3 is built from 12 residues. V was cut by 7 bases and J by 4 bases, with 10 bases left in between. Germline CDR1 is MNHEY and CDR2 is SVGAGI. How the authors handled the data: Estimation of nucleated cell counts relied on the amplification of reference gene primers. The table came from immunoSEQ multiplex PCR; TCRdb's copy has only in-frame clones and leaves some out. V and J calls and clone size are copied from that table; D and trimming were computed from the DNA. This table has some 270,000 clones, roughly 89% appearing once.

The receptor was isolated from a woman in her forties who had recovered from COVID-19. Sequences were obtained from PBMCs or T cells enriched from blood (not recorded which). The gene calls are TRBV6-5 and TRBJ1-2; tentative D call: TRBD1 (5 bases). The CDR3 loop reads CASTSTAYGYTF. The CDR3 DNA is TGTGCCAGCACATCGACAGCCTATGGCTACACCTTC.